This T cell receptor (beta chain) was sequenced during a study of early T cells in non-severe SARS-CoV-2 infection. For the study at large: Sequencing of unsorted whole blood was done on bulk RNA, leaving chains unpaired. Findings and limits, study-wide: Matching against VDJdb likely underestimated virus-specific expansions, favoring anti-spike CD8.

The V segment lost 4 bases and the J segment 2 bases; nucleotides outside the gene matches: 8. The CDR3 is 15 amino acids. Germline CDR1 reads DFQATT; CDR2 reads SNEGSKA (reference sequence). The protocol attached unique molecular identifiers to individual cDNA molecules. A single record per CDR3 protein comes from TCRdb applying MiXCR to the 5' RACE reads. Altogether tens of thousands of distinct CDR3 sequences are present, approximately 5.9% being singletons, with the ten largest covering 3% to 3.5%. Comment on this clonotype: Its antigen is as yet unknown.

This TCR was sampled from an adult who was a healthcare worker with PCR-confirmed SARS-CoV-2 infection or an uninfected control (not recorded which). This sample comprised whole blood, obtained at baseline. This sequence joins TRBV20-1 and TRBJ1-2; 9 bases are shared with TRBD1. The DNA of the CDR3 is TGCAGTGCTATAGGACAGGGGCTTAGGAACTATGGCTACACCTTC. It yields the protein CSAIGQGLRNYGYTF.